This TCR beta chain emerged from a study of T cell responses to AZD1222 COVID-19 vaccine. A word on this clone: Its antigen is undetermined.

The V gene end was trimmed by 5 bases and the J gene end by 1 base; junction bases not matched to a gene: 7. The CDR3 has 15 amino acids. CDR1 is SEHNR, CDR2 FQNEAQ, per germline (reference sequence). Regarding the study as a whole: Nearly half of spike-specific TCRs reportedly target variant regions that are unmutated in the B.1.351 and B.1.1.7 variants.

The repertoire was sequenced with immunoSEQ multiplex PCR; TCRdb's copy has only in-frame clones and lacks some. The sample holds 120,000 to 150,000 clones, 70% to 90% seen once. Timing groups of about 4 and about 12 weeks for second doses were pooled. The sequence was obtained from an adult who received the AZD1222 COVID-19 vaccine. The sequencing used peripheral blood, collected 28 days after the second AZD1222 dose. The gene calls are TRBV7-9 and TRBJ1-1, with TRBD1 identical over 7 bases. The CDR3 loop is CASSDGTVGNTEAFF. Here the CDR3 DNA reads TGTGCCAGCAGCGACGGGACAGTCGGGAACACTGAAGCTTTCTTT.